The 20 T cell receptor beta chains below come from one sample, sequenced in a study of T cells in Graves' hyperthyroidism and ophthalmopathy. Using RNA transcripts as the source, TCR beta CDR3 regions were amplified. Initially, a first-round RT-PCR of the TCR CDR3 employed the HTBI primer set. MiXCR was run by TCRdb on the multiplex PCR reads, yielding one entry per CDR3 protein. The sample holds hundreds of thousands of distinct CDR3 sequences, roughly 14% seen once. Sequenced sample: blood. These receptors were obtained from a man aged 18-30 years with Graves' ophthalmopathy.

This clonotype has just a few counts. V and J are TRBV29-1 and TRBJ1-6, with 7 bases matching TRBD1. CDR1 is SQVTM, CDR2 ANQGSEA, per germline. This CDR3 has 13 residues. V shed 7 bases, J shed 6 bases, and the junction held 6 bases outside the gene matches. CDR3 loop: CSARDRANSPLHF. In DNA, the CDR3 is TGCAGCGCCCGGGACAGAGCTAATTCACCCCTCCACTTT. The full variable domain, completed using reference TRBV29-1 and TRBJ1-6, is SAVISQKPSRDICQRGTSLTIQCQVDSQVTMMFWYRQQPGQSLTLIATANQGSEATYESGFVIDKFPISRPNLTFSTLTVSNMSPEDSSIYLCSARDRANSPLHFGNGTRLTVT.

This clonotype was detected ten times or more. This sequence joins TRBV20-1 and TRBJ2-5, with D perhaps assigned TRBD1 or TRBD2 (6 bases each). Trimming stripped 6 bases from V and 4 bases from J, with 24 bases between. Looked up from germline, CDR1 is DFQATT and CDR2 is SNEGSKA (reference sequence). The CDR3 covers 16 residues. The CDR3 region is CSANRVSGGRRETQYF. The CDR3 DNA reads TGCAGTGCGAACAGGGTTTCCGGGGGACGCCGAGAGACCCAGTACTTC.

There are a few counts of this clonotype. The V gene is TRBV12-3 or TRBV12-4, the J gene TRBJ2-3; no firm D call. With 7 bases removed from V and 0 bases from J, the gap between germline ends came to 11 bases. The CDR3 is 14 residues long. Here the CDR3 DNA reads TGTGCCAGCAAGGGCGTGACTAGCACAGATACGCAGTATTTT. Its protein product is CASKGVTSTDTQYF.

This clonotype came up many times. The genes are TRBV3-1 and TRBJ2-5; 10 bases agree with TRBD2. The V segment lost 0 bases and the J segment 3 bases; nucleotides outside the gene matches: 7. This CDR3 spans 17 amino acids. Germline V CDR1 and CDR2: LGHDT, YNNKEL (reference sequence). DNA of the CDR3: TGTGCCAGCAGCCAAGACCCTCTACTAGCGGGAAAAGAGACCCAGTACTTC. Its translation: CASSQDPLLAGKETQYF.

This clonotype has a count of ten or more. The chain couples TRBV5-1 to TRBJ2-1; 9 nucleotides align to TRBD2. This CDR3 comprises 16 residues. Germline V gene sequence: CDR1 SGHRS, CDR2 YFSETQ. V lost 0 bases, J lost 2 bases, and 3 bases stayed unmatched. The CDR3 region has the DNA TGCGCCAGCAGCTTGGGAGCGGGAGGAACCTACAATGAGCAGTTCTTC. Amino acids: CASSLGAGGTYNEQFF.

The sample holds a few counts of this clonotype. CDR3 nucleotide sequence: TGTGCCAGTAGTAACGGGAACTCTGGAAACACCATATATTTT. Its translation: CASSNGNSGNTIYF. The J gene is TRBJ1-3, the V gene TRBV19, with unresolved D. This CDR3 spans 14 amino acids. V was clipped by 4 bases and J by 0 bases, with 7 bases between them. Germline CDR1 is LNHDA and CDR2 is SQIVND (reference sequence).

This clonotype was recorded at least ten times. The chain links TRBV10-2 to TRBJ2-7, with 9 bases matching TRBD1. J lost 6 bases, V lost 6 bases, and 12 bases had no gene match. CDR1 and CDR2 (germline): WSHSY, SAAADI. This CDR3 has 15 residues. This CDR3 reads CASSDNRDRVSEQYF. Here the CDR3 DNA reads TGCGCCAGCAGCGATAACCGGGACAGGGTTTCCGAGCAGTACTTC.

The CDR3 DNA reads TGTGCCAGCAGTTTGGACAGGACATACACCGGGGAGCTGTTTTTT. Translation: CASSLDRTYTGELFF. V gene TRBV28 combines with J gene TRBJ2-2; 7 nucleotides match TRBD1. There are 15 residues in the CDR3. The trim removed 3 bases at V and 3 bases at J, leaving 4 bases unmatched. In germline, CDR1 is MDHEN, CDR2 SYDVKM.

This clonotype was seen at least ten times. The rearrangement joins TRBV29-1 to TRBJ1-1, with D possibly TRBD1 on 5 matching bases. The CDR3 has 16 residues. V was clipped by 0 bases and J by 2 bases, with 16 bases between them. Germline V gives CDR1 SQVTM, CDR2 ANQGSEA. CDR3 DNA: TGCAGCGTTGAAGATCGGCAGGGAAGCACAAACACTGAAGCTTTCTTT. Its protein product is CSVEDRQGSTNTEAFF.

This clonotype was counted only a few times. The rearrangement links TRBV19 to TRBJ1-2, with 10 nucleotides matching TRBD1. Germline CDR1 LNHDA, CDR2 SQIVND (reference sequence). V was pared by 6 bases and J by 1 base, with 5 bases of the junction left unmatched. The CDR3 runs to 15 residues. The CDR3 nucleotides read TGTGCCAGTAGAGGGACAGGGGCATTTAACTATGGCTACACCTTC. It encodes CASRGTGAFNYGYTF.

This clonotype came up many times. V is TRBV19 and J is TRBJ1-5; TRBD1 matches 10 bases. V dropped 5 bases and J dropped 1; count of bases not matched to a gene: 11. Germline-derived CDR1 and CDR2 are LNHDA and SQIVND (reference sequence). The CDR3 spans 18 residues. The CDR3 DNA follows: TGTGCCAGTAGTGACTGGACAGGGGGAGGTGGAAGCAATCAGCCCCAGCATTTT. Translating it yields CASSDWTGGGGSNQPQHF. Variable domain in full (rest from reference TRBV19 and TRBJ1-5): DGGITQSPKYLFRKEGQNVTLSCEQNLNHDAMYWYRQDPGQGLRLIYYSQIVNDFQKGDIAEGYSVSREKKESFPLTVTSAQKNPTAFYLCASSDWTGGGGSNQPQHFGDGTRLSIL.

The rearrangement joins TRBV6-6 to TRBJ1-6; D is perhaps TRBD1 (5 bases). V lost 0 bases and J lost 10, with 22 bases in between. Germline lookup yields CDR1 MNHNY and CDR2 SVGAGI (reference sequence). This CDR3 is 18 amino acids long. CDR3 nucleotide sequence: TGTGCCAGCAGTTACTCTCGTTTAGGTACAGGAGCGGGCTCACCCCTCCACTTT. Translating gives CASSYSRLGTGAGSPLHF.

The chain has TRBV6-6 and TRBJ2-7, with a weak D call TRBD1 (5 bases). The CDR3 is 13 amino acids. Trimming cost V 2 bases and J 4 bases, with 9 bases left between them. Germline CDR1 and CDR2: MNHNY and SVGAGI (reference sequence). Here the CDR3 reads CASSYHDRYEQYF. CDR3 in DNA: TGTGCCAGCAGTTACCACGACAGATACGAGCAGTACTTC.

The rearrangement uses TRBV20-1 and TRBJ2-2, with a tentative D call TRBD2 (6 bases). The CDR3 loop spans 15 amino acids. CDR1 is DFQATT and CDR2 is SNEGSKA in the germline V gene (reference sequence). Trimming shortened V by 3 bases and J by 3 bases, and 14 bases separated the two germline ends. Written as DNA, the CDR3 is TGCAGTGCTAGTCGGCCGGGACTTCACACCGGGGAGCTGTTTTTT. It specifies CSASRPGLHTGELFF.

The chain combines TRBV5-1 with TRBJ2-5; D not certain. V lost 4 bases, J lost 10 bases, and 17 bases lay in between. The CDR3 spans 13 residues. Germline CDR1 is SGHRS and CDR2 is YFSETQ. The CDR3 DNA sequence: TGCGCCAGCAGCCAAGTCCCGACGATGGGCCAGTACTTC. It encodes CASSQVPTMGQYF.

In its sample, this clonotype was seen a few times. This may be a read error: a much more frequent sequence differs by one nucleotide. The chain uses TRBV7-2 and TRBJ2-7; 7 bases agree with TRBD2. The V and J ends lost 2 bases and 1 base, in that order; junction bases with no gene match: 5. This CDR3 region has 15 residues. CDR1 is SGHTA, CDR2 FQGNSA, per germline. CDR3 sequence: CASSLTGLGSYEQYF. For the CDR3, the DNA is TGTGCCAGCAGCTTAACCGGACTAGGGTCCTACGAGCAGTACTTC. The full variable domain, completed using reference TRBV7-2 and TRBJ2-7, is GAGVSQSPSNKVTEKGKDVELRCDPISGHTALYWYRQSLGQGLEFLIYFQGNSAPDKSGLPSDRFSAERTGGSVSTLTIQRTQQEDSAVYLCASSLTGLGSYEQYFGPGTRLTVT.

The chain employs TRBV12-3 or TRBV12-4 and TRBJ2-7; D gene ambiguous. CDR3 length: 15 residues. V was pared by 7 bases and J by 2 bases, with 18 bases between. In DNA, the CDR3 is TGTGCCAGCACCAAGAGGCTACCAAACCCCTACGAGCAGTACTTC. This gives the protein CASTKRLPNPYEQYF.

This clonotype has a count of ten or more. The V gene is TRBV7-8, the J gene TRBJ2-7, with 9 bases that match TRBD1. Germline trimming cut 3 bases from V and 2 bases from J; bases unmatched to any gene: 11. This CDR3 contains 17 residues. In germline, CDR1 is SGHVS, CDR2 FQNEAQ. For the CDR3, the DNA is TGTGCCAGCAGCTTTTACAGGGGGCTCGGTCGGACCTACGAGCAGTACTTC. Its protein product is CASSFYRGLGRTYEQYF.

This chain uses TRBV7-8 with TRBJ2-3, with 13 bases that match TRBD2. Germline CDR1 SGHVS, CDR2 FQNEAQ. This CDR3 contains 16 residues. V lost 5 bases and J lost 3; bases outside the gene matches: 5. As DNA, the CDR3 is TGTGCCAGCAGCCCGGGACTAGCGGGGTGGACAGATACGCAGTATTTT. Its translation is CASSPGLAGWTDTQYF. The whole variable domain, remainder taken from reference TRBV7-8 and TRBJ2-3, is GAGVSQSPRYKVAKRGQDVALRCDPISGHVSLFWYQQALGQGPEFLTYFQNEAQLDKSGLPSDRFFAERPEGSVSTLKIQRTQQEDSAVYLCASSPGLAGWTDTQYFGPGTRLTVL.

This clonotype showed up just a few times. V usage is TRBV18 and J usage is TRBJ2-1, with 9 bases matching TRBD1. Trimming cost V 1 base and J 3 bases; bases outside gene matches: 10. Germline-derived CDR1 and CDR2 are KGHSH and LQKENI. This CDR3 has 18 amino acids. CDR3 nucleotides: TGTGCCAGCTCACCACAAAGCCCGGGACAGGGTGTCTACAATGAGCAGTTCTTC. Translated: CASSPQSPGQGVYNEQFF.